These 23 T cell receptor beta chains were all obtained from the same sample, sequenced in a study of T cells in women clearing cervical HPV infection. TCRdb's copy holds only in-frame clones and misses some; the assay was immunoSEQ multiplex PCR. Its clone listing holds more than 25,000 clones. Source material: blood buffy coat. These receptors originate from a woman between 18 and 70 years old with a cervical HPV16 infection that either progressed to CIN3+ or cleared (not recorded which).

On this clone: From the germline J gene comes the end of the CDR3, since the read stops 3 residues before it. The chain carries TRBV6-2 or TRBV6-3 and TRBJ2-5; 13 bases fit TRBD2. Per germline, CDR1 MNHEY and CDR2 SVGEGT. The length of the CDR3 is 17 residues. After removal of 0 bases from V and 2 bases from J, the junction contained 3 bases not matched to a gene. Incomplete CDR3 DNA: TGTGCCAGCAGTTACTCGACTAGCGGGAGGCTTCAAGAGACC. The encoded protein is CASSYSTSGRLQET. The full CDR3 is CASSYSTSGRLQETQYF.

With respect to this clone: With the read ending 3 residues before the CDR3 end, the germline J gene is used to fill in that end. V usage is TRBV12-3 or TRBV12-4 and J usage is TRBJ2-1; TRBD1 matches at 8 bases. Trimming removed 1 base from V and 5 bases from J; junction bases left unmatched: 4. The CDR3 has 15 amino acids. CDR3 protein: CASSLEGQAHNEQFF. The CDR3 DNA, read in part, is TGTGCCAGCAGTTTAGAGGGACAGGCACACAATGAG.

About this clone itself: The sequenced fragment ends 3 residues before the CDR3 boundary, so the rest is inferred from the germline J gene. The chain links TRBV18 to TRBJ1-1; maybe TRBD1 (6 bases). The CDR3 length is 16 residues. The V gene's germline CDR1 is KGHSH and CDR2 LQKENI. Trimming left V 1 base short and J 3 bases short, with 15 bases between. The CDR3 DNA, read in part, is TGTGCCAGCTCACCACTCCGATCGGACAGTCACACTGAA. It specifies CASSPLRSDSHTE. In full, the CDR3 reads CASSPLRSDSHTEAFF.

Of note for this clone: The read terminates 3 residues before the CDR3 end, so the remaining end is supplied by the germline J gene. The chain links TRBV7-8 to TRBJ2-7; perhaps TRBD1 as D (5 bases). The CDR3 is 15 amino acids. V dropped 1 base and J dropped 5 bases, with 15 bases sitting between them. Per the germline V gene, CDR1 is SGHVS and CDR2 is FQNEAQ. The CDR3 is CASSLVRVRAHEQYF. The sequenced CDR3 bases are TGTGCCAGCAGCTTAGTCCGAGTCAGGGCCCACGAG.

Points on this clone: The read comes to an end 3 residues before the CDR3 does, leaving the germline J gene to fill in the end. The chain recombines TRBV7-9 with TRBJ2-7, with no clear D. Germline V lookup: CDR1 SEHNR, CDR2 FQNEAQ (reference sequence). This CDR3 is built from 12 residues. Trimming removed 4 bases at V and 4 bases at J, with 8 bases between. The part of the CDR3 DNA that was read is TGTGCCAGCAGCTCTATGAGTTACGAG. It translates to CASSSMSYE. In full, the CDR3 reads CASSSMSYEQYF.

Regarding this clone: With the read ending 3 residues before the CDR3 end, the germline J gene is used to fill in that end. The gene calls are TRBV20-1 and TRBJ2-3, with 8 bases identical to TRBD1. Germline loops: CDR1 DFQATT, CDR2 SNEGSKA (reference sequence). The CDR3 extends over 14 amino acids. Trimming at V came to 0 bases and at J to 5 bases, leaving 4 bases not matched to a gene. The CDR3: CSARDRTGIDTQYF. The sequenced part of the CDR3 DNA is TGCAGTGCTAGAGATCGGACAGGGATAGATACG.

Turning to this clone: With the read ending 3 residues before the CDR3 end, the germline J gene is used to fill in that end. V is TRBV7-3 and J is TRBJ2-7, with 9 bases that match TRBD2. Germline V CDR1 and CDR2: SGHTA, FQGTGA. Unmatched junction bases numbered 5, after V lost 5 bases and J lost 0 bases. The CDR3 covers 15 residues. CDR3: CASSQTSGLSYEQYF. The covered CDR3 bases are TGTGCCAGCAGCCAGACTAGCGGCCTCTCCTACGAG.

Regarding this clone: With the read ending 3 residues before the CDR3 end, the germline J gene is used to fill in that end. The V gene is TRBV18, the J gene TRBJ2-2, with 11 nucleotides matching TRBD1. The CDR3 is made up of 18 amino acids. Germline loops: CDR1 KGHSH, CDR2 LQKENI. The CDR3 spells CASSDLRTGGFGANVLFF. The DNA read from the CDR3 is TGTGCCAGCTCAGACCTAAGGACAGGGGGCTTTGGGGCCAACGTG.

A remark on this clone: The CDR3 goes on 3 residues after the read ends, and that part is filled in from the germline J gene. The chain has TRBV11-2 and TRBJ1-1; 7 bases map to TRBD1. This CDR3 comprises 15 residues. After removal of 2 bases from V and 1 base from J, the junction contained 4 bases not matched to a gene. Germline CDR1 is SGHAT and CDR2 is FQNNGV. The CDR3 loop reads CASSLQGGKNTEAFF. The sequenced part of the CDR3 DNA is TGTGCCAGCAGCTTACAGGGGGGTAAGAACACTGAA.

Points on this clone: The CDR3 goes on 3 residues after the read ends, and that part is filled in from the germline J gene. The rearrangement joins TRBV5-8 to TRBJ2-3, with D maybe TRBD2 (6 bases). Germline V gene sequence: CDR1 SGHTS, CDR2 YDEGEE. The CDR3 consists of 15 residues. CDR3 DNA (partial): TGTGCCAGCAGCCCGGGACTTCCCCCGAGGGTCACG. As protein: CASSPGLPPRVT. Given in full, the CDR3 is CASSPGLPPRVTQYF.

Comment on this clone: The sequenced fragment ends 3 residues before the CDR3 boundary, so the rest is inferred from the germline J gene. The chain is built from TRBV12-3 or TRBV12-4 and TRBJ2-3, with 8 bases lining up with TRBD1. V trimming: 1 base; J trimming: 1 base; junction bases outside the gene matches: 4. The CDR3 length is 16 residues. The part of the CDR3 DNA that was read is TGTGCCAGCAGTTTAGGGACAGGGATAGGCACAGATACG. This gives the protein CASSLGTGIGTDT. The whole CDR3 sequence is CASSLGTGIGTDTQYF.

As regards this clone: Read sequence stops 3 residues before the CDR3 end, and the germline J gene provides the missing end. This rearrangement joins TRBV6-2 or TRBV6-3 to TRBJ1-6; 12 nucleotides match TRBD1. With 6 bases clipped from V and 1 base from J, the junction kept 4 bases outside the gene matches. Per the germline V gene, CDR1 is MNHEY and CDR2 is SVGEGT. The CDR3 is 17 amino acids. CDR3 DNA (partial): TGTGCCAGCAGCAGGGGACAGGGGGCGTCCTATAATTCACCC. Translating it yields CASSRGQGASYNSP. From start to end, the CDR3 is CASSRGQGASYNSPLHF.

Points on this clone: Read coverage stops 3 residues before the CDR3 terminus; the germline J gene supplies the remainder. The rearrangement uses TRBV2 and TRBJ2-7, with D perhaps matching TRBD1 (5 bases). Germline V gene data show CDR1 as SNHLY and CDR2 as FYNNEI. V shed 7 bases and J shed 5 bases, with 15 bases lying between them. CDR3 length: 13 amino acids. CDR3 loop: CASNVRVGNEQYF. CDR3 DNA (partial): TGTGCCAGCAATGTCAGGGTAGGGAACGAG.

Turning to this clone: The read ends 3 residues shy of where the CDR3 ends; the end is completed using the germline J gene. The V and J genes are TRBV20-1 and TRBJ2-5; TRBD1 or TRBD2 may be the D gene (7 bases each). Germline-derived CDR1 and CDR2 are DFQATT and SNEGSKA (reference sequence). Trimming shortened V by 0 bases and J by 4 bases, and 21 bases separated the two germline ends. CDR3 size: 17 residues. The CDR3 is CSARDAGGGRASETQYF. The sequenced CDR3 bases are TGCAGTGCTAGAGACGCAGGGGGAGGGAGGGCCTCAGAGACC.

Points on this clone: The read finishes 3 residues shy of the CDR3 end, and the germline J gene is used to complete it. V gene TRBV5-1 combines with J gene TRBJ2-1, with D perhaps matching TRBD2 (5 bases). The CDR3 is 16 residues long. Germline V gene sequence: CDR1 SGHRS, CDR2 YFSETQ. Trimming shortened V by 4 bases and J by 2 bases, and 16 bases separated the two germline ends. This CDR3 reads CASSPTAGPTYNEQFF. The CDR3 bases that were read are TGCGCCAGCAGCCCGACCGCGGGTCCGACCTACAATGAG.

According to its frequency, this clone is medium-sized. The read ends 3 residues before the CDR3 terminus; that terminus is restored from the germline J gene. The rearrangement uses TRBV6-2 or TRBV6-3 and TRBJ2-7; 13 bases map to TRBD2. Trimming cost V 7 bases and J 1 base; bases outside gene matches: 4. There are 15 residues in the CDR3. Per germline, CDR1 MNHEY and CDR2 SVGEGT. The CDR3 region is CASIPGLAGSYEQYF. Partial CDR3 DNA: TGTGCCAGCATCCCGGGACTAGCGGGATCCTACGAG.

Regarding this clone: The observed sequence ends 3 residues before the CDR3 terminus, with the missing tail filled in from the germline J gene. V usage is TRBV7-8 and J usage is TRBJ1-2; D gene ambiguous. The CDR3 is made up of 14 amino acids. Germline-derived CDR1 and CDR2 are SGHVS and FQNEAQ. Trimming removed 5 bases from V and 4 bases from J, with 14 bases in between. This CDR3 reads CASSIGSDFYGYTF. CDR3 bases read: TGTGCCAGCAGCATAGGGTCAGACTTCTATGGC. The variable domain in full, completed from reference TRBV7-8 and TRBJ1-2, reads GAGVSQSPRYKVAKRGQDVALRCDPISGHVSLFWYQQALGQGPEFLTYFQNEAQLDKSGLPSDRFFAERPEGSVSTLKIQRTQQEDSAVYLCASSIGSDFYGYTFGSGTRLTVV.

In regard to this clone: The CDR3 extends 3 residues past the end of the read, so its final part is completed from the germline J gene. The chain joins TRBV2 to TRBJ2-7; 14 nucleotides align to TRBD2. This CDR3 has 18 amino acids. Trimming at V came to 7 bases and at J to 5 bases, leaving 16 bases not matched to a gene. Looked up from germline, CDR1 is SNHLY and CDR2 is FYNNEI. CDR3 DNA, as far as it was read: TGTGCCAGCATCGGGACTAGCGGGAGTTTCCCAGGGTCGGACGAG. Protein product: CASIGTSGSFPGSDE. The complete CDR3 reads CASIGTSGSFPGSDEQYF. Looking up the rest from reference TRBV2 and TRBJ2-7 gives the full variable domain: EPEVTQTPSHQVTQMGQEVILRCVPISNHLYFYWYRQILGQKVEFLVSFYNNEISEKSEIFDDQFSVERPDGSNFTLKIRSTKLEDSAMYFCASIGTSGSFPGSDEQYFGPGTRLTVT.

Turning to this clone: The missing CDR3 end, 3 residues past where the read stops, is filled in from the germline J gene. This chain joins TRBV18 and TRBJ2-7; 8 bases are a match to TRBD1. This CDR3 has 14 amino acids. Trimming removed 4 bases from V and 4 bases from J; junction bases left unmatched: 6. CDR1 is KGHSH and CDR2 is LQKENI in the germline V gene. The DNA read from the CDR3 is TGTGCCAGCTCACGGGGACAGGCACAATACGAG. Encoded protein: CASSRGQAQYE. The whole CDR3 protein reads CASSRGQAQYEQYF.

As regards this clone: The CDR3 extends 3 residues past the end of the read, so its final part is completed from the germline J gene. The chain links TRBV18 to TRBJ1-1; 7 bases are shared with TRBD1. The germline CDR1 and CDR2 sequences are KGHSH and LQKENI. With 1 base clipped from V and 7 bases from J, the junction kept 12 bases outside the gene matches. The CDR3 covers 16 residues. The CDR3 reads CASSPRQGTGIGEAFF. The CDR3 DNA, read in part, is TGTGCCAGCTCACCACGACAGGGTACGGGGATAGGTGAA.

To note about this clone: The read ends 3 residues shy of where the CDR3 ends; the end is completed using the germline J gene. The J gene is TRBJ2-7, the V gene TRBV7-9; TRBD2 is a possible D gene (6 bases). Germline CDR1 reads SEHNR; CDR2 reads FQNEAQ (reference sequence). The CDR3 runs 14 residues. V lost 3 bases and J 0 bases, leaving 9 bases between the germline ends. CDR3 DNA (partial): TGTGCCAGCAGCTTCGGGACTCTCTCCTACGAG. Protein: CASSFGTLSYE. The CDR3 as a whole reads CASSFGTLSYEQYF.

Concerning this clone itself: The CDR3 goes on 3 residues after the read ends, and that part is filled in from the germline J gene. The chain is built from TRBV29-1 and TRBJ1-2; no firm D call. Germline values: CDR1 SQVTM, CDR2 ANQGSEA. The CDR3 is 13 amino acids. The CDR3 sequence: CSVAARFSYDYTF. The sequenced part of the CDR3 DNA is TGCAGCGTGGCGGCACGTTTCTCCTACGAC. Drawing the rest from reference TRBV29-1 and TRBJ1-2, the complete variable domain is SAVISQKPSRDICQRGTSLTIQCQVDSQVTMMFWYRQQPGQSLTLIATANQGSEATYESGFVIDKFPISRPNLTFSTLTVSNMSPEDSSIYLCSVAARFSYDYTFGSGTRLTVV.

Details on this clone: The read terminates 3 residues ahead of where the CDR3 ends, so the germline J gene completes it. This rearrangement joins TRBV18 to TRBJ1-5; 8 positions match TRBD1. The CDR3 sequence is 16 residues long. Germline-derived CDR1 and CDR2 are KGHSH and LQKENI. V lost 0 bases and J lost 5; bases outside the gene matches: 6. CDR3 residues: CASSPPNRGYDQPQHF. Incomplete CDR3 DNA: TGTGCCAGCTCACCACCTAACAGGGGGTATGATCAGCCC.